This T cell receptor (beta chain) stems from a study of blood T cell repertoires in COVID-19. Study-wide context: Spain, Italy and the United States supplied samples that represented acute and convalescent COVID-19. PBMCs, B-cell-depleted T cells, or T cells were the source of the cDNA or gDNA that made up the material.

The germline gives CDR1 SGHDN, CDR2 FVKESK. The CDR3 loop spans 13 amino acids. Trimming cost V 4 bases and J 11 bases; bases outside gene matches: 7. In this sample, this clone turned up once. In the authors' workflow: Estimates of nucleated cell counts were drawn from the amplification of reference gene primers. Profiling relied on immunoSEQ multiplex PCR, and the TCRdb table lists in-frame clones only, not all of them. Clonal size and the V and J genes are those of that table, whereas D and trimming came from the DNA. The table includes around 87,000 clones, about 77% detected once. The sequence was collected from a woman aged 80 or older with acute or convalescent COVID-19. The rearrangement links TRBV14 to TRBJ1-1; 10 bases are shared with TRBD1. Sequencing was done on a sample of peripheral blood. The CDR3 is CASSLGQGSQAFF. Here the CDR3 DNA reads TGTGCCAGCAGCCTGGGACAGGGGTCGCAGGCTTTCTTT.